This T cell receptor (beta chain) was recorded in a study of cytomegalovirus exposure and HLA in healthy donors. Findings and limits, study-wide: V- and J-gene trimming in TCR beta was tied to a missense DCLRE1C variant by an analysis performed later. Earlier results showed most TCR beta V segments being productive about 87% or about 30% of the time.

Trimming left V 5 bases short and J 3 bases short, with 14 bases between. The germline V gene encodes CDR1 SGHTA and CDR2 FQGNSA. CDR3 length equals 14 residues. A multiplex PCR was run with 60 Vbeta primers and 13 Jbeta primers. Only in-frame clones appear in the TCRdb table, and some are missing; sequencing was by immunoSEQ multiplex PCR. This table lists under 70,000 clones. About this clone itself: Its antigen is undetermined.

Input material: PBMCs. This receptor was taken from a woman aged 25 to 39 in good health and CMV-seropositive. The V gene is TRBV7-2, the J gene TRBJ2-7; D is perhaps TRBD2 (5 bases). The CDR3 DNA is TGTGCCAGCAGCCCCAGGAGCGGAGGCTACGAGCAGTACTTC. Its protein is CASSPRSGGYEQYF.